One and the same sample provided the 15 T cell receptor beta chains below, sequenced in a study of blood T cell repertoires in COVID-19. Clones were read by immunoSEQ multiplex PCR, and TCRdb kept only the in-frame ones, dropping some. Here the sample spans about 64,000 clones, 65% to 80% being singletons. The material sequenced was peripheral blood. These receptors originate from a human donor in a cohort sampled during active COVID-19.

The chain employs TRBV19 and TRBJ2-5, with TRBD2 matching over 10 bases. Germline V gives CDR1 LNHDA, CDR2 SQIVND (reference sequence). Trimming cost V 3 bases and J 2 bases; bases outside gene matches: 9. The CDR3 consists of 17 residues. The CDR3 DNA sequence: TGTGCCAGTAGTATCGGCGGGCTAGCGGGGGAGCAAGAGACCCAGTACTTC. It specifies CASSIGGLAGEQETQYF.

The rearrangement uses TRBV29-1 and TRBJ2-7; 9 nucleotides align to TRBD1. Trimming cost V 5 bases and J 3 bases; bases outside gene matches: 5. This CDR3 region has 13 residues. Germline V gene data show CDR1 as SQVTM and CDR2 as ANQGSEA. In nucleotides, the CDR3 is TGCAGCGTTCTGGACAGGGGAGACTACGAGCAGTACTTC. It codes for CSVLDRGDYEQYF.

V usage is TRBV5-1 and J usage is TRBJ2-2; maybe TRBD2 (5 bases). The V gene's germline CDR1 is SGHRS and CDR2 YFSETQ. The V end lost 7 bases, the J end lost 1 base, and 17 bases lay between the germline ends. The CDR3 runs to 16 residues. The CDR3 DNA follows: TGCGCCAGCGCAAACGAGGGTAACTTGAACACCGGGGAGCTGTTTTTT. This sequence encodes CASANEGNLNTGELFF.

This chain links TRBV24-1 with TRBJ2-3; D might be TRBD1 (6 bases). The CDR3 spans 15 residues. The V and J ends lost 2 bases and 2 bases respectively, with 10 bases between them. Germline V lookup: CDR1 KGHDR, CDR2 SFDVKD. CDR3 sequence (DNA): TGTGCCACCAGTGATTCTGGGGGCCCCACAGATACGCAGTATTTT. It specifies CATSDSGGPTDTQYF.

This chain's CDR3 is CASSLDSSSTDTQYF. The CDR3 DNA reads TGCGCCAGCAGCTTGGATTCGTCTAGCACAGATACGCAGTATTTT. J is TRBJ2-3 and V is TRBV5-1, with D uncertain. Germline CDR1 is SGHRS and CDR2 is YFSETQ. The CDR3 covers 15 residues. Trimming cost V 0 bases and J 0 bases, with 8 bases left between them. The full variable domain, in which reference TRBV5-1 and TRBJ2-3 provide the parts outside the CDR3, is KAGVTQTPRYLIKTRGQQVTLSCSPISGHRSVSWYQQTPGQGLQFLFEYFSETQRNKGNFPGRFSGRQFSNSRSEMNVSTLELGDSALYLCASSLDSSSTDTQYFGPGTRLTVL.

The J gene is TRBJ1-2, the V gene TRBV2; tentatively, D is TRBD1 (5 bases). Germline loops: CDR1 SNHLY, CDR2 FYNNEI. Trimming removed 7 bases at V and 2 bases at J, with 29 bases between. The CDR3 is made up of 19 amino acids. The CDR3 bases are TGTGCCAGCACTCAAGCGGGGCAGACTTCTACCCCCAGGAACTATGGCTACACCTTC. Translated: CASTQAGQTSTPRNYGYTF.

The chain uses TRBV4-1 and TRBJ1-5; 8 nucleotides match TRBD1. Per the germline V gene, CDR1 is MGHRA and CDR2 is YSYEKL. The length of the CDR3 is 16 residues. Trimming at V came to 1 base and at J to 5 bases, leaving 7 bases not matched to a gene. The CDR3: CASSQGPGQEYQPQHF. CDR3 sequence (DNA): TGCGCCAGCAGCCAAGGTCCGGGACAGGAGTATCAGCCCCAGCATTTT.

This clone was detected ten times or more. The gene calls are TRBV4-1 and TRBJ2-2; 8 bases line up with TRBD1. Germline loops: CDR1 MGHRA, CDR2 YSYEKL. The CDR3 consists of 14 residues. With V trimmed by 2 bases and J by 5 bases, 1 base remained unmatched. Here the CDR3 reads CASSQRTGTGELFF. CDR3 sequence (DNA): TGCGCCAGCAGCCAAAGGACAGGGACCGGGGAGCTGTTTTTT.

The chain combines TRBV19 with TRBJ2-5, with D possibly matching TRBD1 (7 bases). The germline gives CDR1 LNHDA, CDR2 SQIVND (reference sequence). The CDR3 consists of 15 residues. V lost 1 base to trimming and J lost 2 bases, with 11 bases between them. CDR3 coding DNA: TGTGCCAGTAGTATAGGCAGGGGGACTCAAGAGACCCAGTACTTC. This sequence encodes CASSIGRGTQETQYF.

V usage is TRBV11-2 and J usage is TRBJ1-2; D may be TRBD1 (6 bases). The CDR3 is 11 residues long. Germline CDR1 reads SGHAT; CDR2 reads FQNNGV. Trimming took off 1 base at V and 12 bases at J, with 9 bases between the two ends. The CDR3 spells CASSLGTGHTF. CDR3 in DNA: TGTGCCAGCAGCTTAGGAACAGGGCACACCTTC.

This rearrangement joins TRBV15 to TRBJ2-7, with 9 bases matching TRBD1. V gave up 0 bases and J gave up 5 bases; unmatched junction bases: 5. Germline V CDR1 and CDR2: LNHNV, YYDKDF (reference sequence). The CDR3 is made up of 15 amino acids. As DNA, the CDR3 is TGTGCCACCAGCAGAGATTGGGGGACAGGGAACGAGCAGTACTTC. Its translation: CATSRDWGTGNEQYF. Variable domain in full (rest from reference TRBV15 and TRBJ2-7): DAMVIQNPRYQVTQFGKPVTLSCSQTLNHNVMYWYQQKSSQAPKLLFHYYDKDFNNEADTPDNFQSRRPNTSFCFLDIRSPGLGDTAMYLCATSRDWGTGNEQYFGPGTRLTVT.

This clone appeared once. CDR3 coding DNA: TGTGCCAGCAGCTTAATGGCTAGCTACGAGCAGTACTTC. Amino acid sequence: CASSLMASYEQYF. The V call is TRBV11-3, the J call TRBJ2-7; D is ambiguous. This CDR3 has 13 amino acids. Germline loops: CDR1 SGHNT, CDR2 YENEEA. V dropped 2 bases and J dropped 3 bases, with 8 bases sitting between them.

V gene TRBV29-1 combines with J gene TRBJ1-2; 8 bases align to TRBD1. CDR1 SQVTM and CDR2 ANQGSEA come from the germline V gene. The CDR3 runs 12 residues. J was trimmed by 7 bases and V by 6 bases; bases with no gene match: 7. Here the CDR3 reads CSVQGAQSGYTF. As DNA, the CDR3 is TGCAGCGTGCAGGGGGCGCAGAGTGGCTACACCTTC. Using reference TRBV29-1 and TRBJ1-2 for the parts outside the CDR3, the full variable domain is SAVISQKPSRDICQRGTSLTIQCQVDSQVTMMFWYRQQPGQSLTLIATANQGSEATYESGFVIDKFPISRPNLTFSTLTVSNMSPEDSSIYLCSVQGAQSGYTFGSGTRLTVV.

This clone was seen only once. The V and J genes are TRBV18 and TRBJ2-1; 8 bases are a match to TRBD1. J gave up 6 bases and V 1 base, and 11 bases lay outside the gene matches. The germline V gene encodes CDR1 KGHSH and CDR2 LQKENI. The CDR3 has 17 residues. CDR3 residues: CASSPLGVQGAGNEQFF. The DNA for the CDR3 is TGTGCCAGCTCACCACTGGGCGTGCAGGGGGCAGGCAATGAGCAGTTCTTC.

V is TRBV25-1 and J is TRBJ1-5, with 7 bases identical to TRBD1. J was trimmed by 0 bases and V by 4 bases; bases with no gene match: 6. The V gene's germline CDR1 is MGHDK and CDR2 SYGVNS. CDR3 length equals 16 residues. The CDR3 DNA reads TGTGCCAGCAGTGGAGGGACAGACGTTAGCAATCAGCCCCAGCATTTT. Amino acid sequence: CASSGGTDVSNQPQHF.